This T cell receptor (beta chain) was sequenced for a study of blood T cells in healthy people across ages. This CDR3 contains 12 residues. V was cut by 6 bases and J by 3 bases, with 8 bases left in between. General study findings and limits: Long-lived donors exceeded aged donors in naive CD4+ cells and diversity.

This clonotype turned up a few times. The antigen is undetermined. Through a sample-barcoded 5' primer and a J-beta primer mix, a second PCR was run for roughly 6 to 12 cycles. Template switching added a 12-random-nucleotide identifier to every cDNA molecule. A single record per CDR3 protein comes from TCRdb applying MiXCR to the 5' RACE reads. Seen here are some 730,000 distinct CDR3 sequences, about 20% observed once, and the top ten hold around 21%. The source is a man between 65 and 85 years old in good health. The J gene is TRBJ1-1, the V gene TRBV12-3 or TRBV12-4; the D is unclear. The sample taken for sequencing was blood. CDR3 protein: CASRLRDTEAFF. CDR3 DNA: TGTGCCAGCAGGCTGAGGGACACTGAAGCTTTCTTT.